Below, 6 T cell receptor beta chains from the same sample are listed, as sequenced in a study of cytomegalovirus exposure and HLA in healthy donors. The study ran its PCR with 60 Vbeta and 13 Jbeta primers. Sequenced by immunoSEQ multiplex PCR; TCRdb stores in-frame clones only, minus some. The sample lists tens of thousands of clones, more than 75% occurring once. The sequenced sample consisted of PBMCs. These receptors came from a male donor in good health and CMV-seronegative.

The rearrangement links TRBV11-2 to TRBJ1-2, with 9 bases aligning to TRBD1. The CDR3 is 16 residues long. J was trimmed by 8 bases and V by 5 bases; bases with no gene match: 15. Per the germline V gene, CDR1 is SGHAT and CDR2 is FQNNGV. CDR3 in DNA: TGTGCCAGCAGCGGGGGGGTAAGGACAGGGGCGACCGGCTACACCTTC. This encodes CASSGGVRTGATGYTF.

Worth noting for this clone: A junction boundary mismatches the germline segment, possibly from a read error. The J gene is TRBJ2-2, the V gene TRBV7-7, with D possibly matching TRBD2 (5 bases). Germline CDR1 reads SSHAT; CDR2 reads FNYEAQ (reference sequence). This CDR3 contains 14 residues. The CDR3 sequence is CASSPGVGTGELFF. CDR3 nucleotide sequence: TGTGCTAGCAGTCCCGGGGTGGGGACCGGGGAGCTGTTTTTT. Using reference TRBV7-7 and TRBJ2-2 for the parts outside the CDR3, the full variable domain is GAGVSQSPRYKVTKRGQDVTLRCDPISSHATLYWYQQALGQGPEFLTYFNYEAQPDKSGLPSDRFSAERPEGSISTLTIQRTEQRDSAMYRCASSPGVGTGELFFGEGSRLTVL.

This clone has only one observation. This chain joins TRBV10-3 and TRBJ2-2; unclear D gene. Germline V gene lookup returns CDR1 ENHRY and CDR2 SYGVKD. Deletions cut 7 bases from V and 0 bases from J, with 18 bases between. The CDR3 is made up of 17 amino acids. CDR3 nucleotides: TGTGCCATCACCGATCATAAATCTACCCCGAACACCGGGGAGCTGTTTTTT. Translated: CAITDHKSTPNTGELFF.

This clone was seen only once. The rearrangement links TRBV4-2 to TRBJ2-7; 10 bases match TRBD2. CDR1 LGHNA and CDR2 YNFKEQ come from the germline V gene. J gave up 4 bases and V 1 base, and 10 bases lay outside the gene matches. This CDR3 is 17 amino acids long. CDR3 loop: CASSQGVRLAGAYEQYF. The CDR3, as DNA: TGTGCCAGCAGCCAAGGTGTTCGGCTAGCGGGGGCTTACGAGCAGTACTTC.

This rearrangement joins TRBV6-6 to TRBJ1-2; D unresolved. The CDR3 extends over 13 amino acids. The germline V gene encodes CDR1 MNHNY and CDR2 SVGAGI (reference sequence). With 6 bases removed from V and 4 bases from J, the gap between germline ends came to 12 bases. The CDR3 DNA sequence: TGTGCCAGCAGCGTTGACACGAGCTATGGCTACACCTTC. The encoded protein is CASSVDTSYGYTF.

V gene TRBV7-9 combines with J gene TRBJ2-5, with D possibly TRBD1 on 6 matching bases. This CDR3 contains 15 residues. Trimming took off 4 bases at V and 2 bases at J, with 14 bases between the two ends. Germline CDR1 and CDR2: SEHNR and FQNEAQ (reference sequence). The CDR3: CASSSSPTGQETQYF. The CDR3 DNA sequence: TGTGCCAGCAGCTCCAGTCCTACAGGGCAAGAGACCCAGTACTTC.